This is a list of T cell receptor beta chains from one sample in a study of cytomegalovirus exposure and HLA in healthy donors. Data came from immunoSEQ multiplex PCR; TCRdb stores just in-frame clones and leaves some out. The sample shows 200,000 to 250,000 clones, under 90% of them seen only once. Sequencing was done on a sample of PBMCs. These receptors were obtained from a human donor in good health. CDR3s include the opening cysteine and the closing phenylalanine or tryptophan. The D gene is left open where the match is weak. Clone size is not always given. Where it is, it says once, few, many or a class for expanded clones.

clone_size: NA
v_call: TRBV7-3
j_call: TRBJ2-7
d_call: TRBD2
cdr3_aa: CASSFFGGAQRYEQYF
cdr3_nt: TGTGCCAGCAGCTTTTTCGGGGGGGCCCAGCGCTACGAGCAGTACTTC

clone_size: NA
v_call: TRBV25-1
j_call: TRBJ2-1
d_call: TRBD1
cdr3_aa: CASSGAPGRTGDEQFF
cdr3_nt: TGTGCCAGCAGTGGAGCACCGGGACGGACAGGGGATGAGCAGTTCTTC

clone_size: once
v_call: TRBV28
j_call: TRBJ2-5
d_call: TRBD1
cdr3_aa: CASSIPDRGETQYF
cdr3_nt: TGTGCCAGCAGTATCCCTGACAGGGGAGAGACCCAGTACTTC

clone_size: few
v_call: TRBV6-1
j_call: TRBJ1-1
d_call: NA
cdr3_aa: CASSDSPVSHTEAFF
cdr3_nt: TGTGCCAGCAGTGACTCCCCTGTGAGCCACACTGAAGCTTTCTTT

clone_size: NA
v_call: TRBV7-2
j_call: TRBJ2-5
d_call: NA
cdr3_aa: CASSLNGGAPRETQYF
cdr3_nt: TGTGCCAGCAGCTTAAACGGCGGGGCCCCCAGGGAGACCCAGTACTTC

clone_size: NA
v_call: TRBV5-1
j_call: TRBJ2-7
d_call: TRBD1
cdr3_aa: CASSFKGGGTEQYF
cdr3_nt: TGCGCCAGCAGCTTTAAAGGGGGCGGAACCGAGCAGTACTTC

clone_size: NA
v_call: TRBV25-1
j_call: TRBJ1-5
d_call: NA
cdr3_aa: CASSESGQPQHF
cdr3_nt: TGTGCCAGCAGTGAATCGGGTCAGCCCCAGCATTTT

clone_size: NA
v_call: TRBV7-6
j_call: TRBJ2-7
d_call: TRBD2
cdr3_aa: CASSPGLAVYEQYF
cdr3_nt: TGTGCCAGCAGCCCGGGACTAGCGGTCTACGAGCAGTACTTC

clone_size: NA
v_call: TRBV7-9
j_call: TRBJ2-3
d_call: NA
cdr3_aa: CASSLRVGTSTDTQYF
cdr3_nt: TGTGCCAGCAGCTTGAGGGTAGGGACTAGCACAGATACGCAGTATTTT

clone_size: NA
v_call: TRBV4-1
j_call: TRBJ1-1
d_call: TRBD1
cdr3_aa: CASSQPGEDRGNKAFF
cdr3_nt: TGCGCCAGCAGCCAACCCGGGGAAGACAGGGGAAACAAAGCTTTCTTT

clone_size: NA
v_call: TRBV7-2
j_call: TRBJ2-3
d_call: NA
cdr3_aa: CASSLVTAPTDTQYF
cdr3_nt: TGTGCCAGCAGCTTAGTAACAGCTCCCACAGATACGCAGTATTTT

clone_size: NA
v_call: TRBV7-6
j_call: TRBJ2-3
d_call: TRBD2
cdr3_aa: CASSPRTSEHSTDTQYF
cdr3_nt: TGTGCCAGCAGCCCACGGACTAGCGAACATAGCACAGATACGCAGTATTTT

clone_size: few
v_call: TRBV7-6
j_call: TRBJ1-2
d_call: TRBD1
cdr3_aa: CASSFAGGHGYTF
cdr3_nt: TGTGCCAGCAGCTTCGCAGGGGGACATGGCTACACCTTC

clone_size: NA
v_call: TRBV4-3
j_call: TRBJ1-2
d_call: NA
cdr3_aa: CASSQDQQGFGYTF
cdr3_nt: TGCGCCAGCAGCCAAGATCAGCAGGGTTTTGGCTACACCTTC

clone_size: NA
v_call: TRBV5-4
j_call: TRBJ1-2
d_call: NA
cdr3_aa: CASSLVGGDPGYTF
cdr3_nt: TGTGCCAGCAGCTTGGTGGGGGGGGACCCTGGCTACACCTTC

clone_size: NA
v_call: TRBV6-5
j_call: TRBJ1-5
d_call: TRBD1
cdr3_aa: CASSANTGDNQPQHF
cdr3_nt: TGTGCCAGCAGTGCCAATACAGGGGACAATCAGCCCCAGCATTTT

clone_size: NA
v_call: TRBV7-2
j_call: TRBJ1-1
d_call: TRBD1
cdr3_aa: CASSWDRVGNTEAFF
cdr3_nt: TGTGCCAGCAGCTGGGACAGGGTGGGGAACACTGAAGCTTTCTTT

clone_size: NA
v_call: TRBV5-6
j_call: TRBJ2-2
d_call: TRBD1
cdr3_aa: CASSARGPRELFF
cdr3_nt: TGTGCCAGCAGCGCCAGGGGGCCGAGGGAGCTGTTTTTT

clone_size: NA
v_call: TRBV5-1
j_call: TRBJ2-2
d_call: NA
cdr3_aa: CASSLSKVSRGTGELFF
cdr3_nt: TGCGCCAGCAGCTTGTCAAAAGTGAGCCGAGGCACCGGGGAGCTGTTTTTT

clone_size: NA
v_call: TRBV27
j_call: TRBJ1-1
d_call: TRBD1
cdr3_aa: CASRRTGGTEAFF
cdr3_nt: TGTGCCAGCAGAAGAACAGGGGGCACTGAAGCTTTCTTT

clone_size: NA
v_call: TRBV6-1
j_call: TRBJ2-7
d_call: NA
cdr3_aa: CATLLRGISYEQYF
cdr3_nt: TGTGCCACCTTGCTTCGGGGGATCTCCTACGAGCAGTACTTC

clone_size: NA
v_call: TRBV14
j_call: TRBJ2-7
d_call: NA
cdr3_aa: CASSQERVWGLKTYEQYF
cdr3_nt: TGTGCCAGCAGCCAAGAGCGGGTGTGGGGACTTAAAACCTACGAGCAGTACTTC

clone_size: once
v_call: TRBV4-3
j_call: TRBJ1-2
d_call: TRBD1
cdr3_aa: CASSEGQGAGYTF
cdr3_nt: TGCGCCAGCAGCGAAGGACAGGGGGCTGGCTACACCTTC

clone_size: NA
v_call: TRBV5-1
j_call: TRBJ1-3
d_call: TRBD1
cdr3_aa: CASSLVGQEFGNTIYF
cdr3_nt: TGCGCCAGCAGCTTGGTTGGACAGGAGTTCGGAAACACCATATATTTT

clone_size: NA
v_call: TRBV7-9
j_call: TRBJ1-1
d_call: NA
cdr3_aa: CASSSDGGRGTNTEAFF
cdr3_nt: TGTGCCAGCAGCTCCGACGGTGGGCGGGGGACGAACACTGAAGCTTTCTTT

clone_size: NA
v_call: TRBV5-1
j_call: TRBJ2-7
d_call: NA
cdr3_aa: CASSLATAYEQYF
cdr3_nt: TGCGCCAGCAGCTTGGCTACGGCCTACGAGCAGTACTTC

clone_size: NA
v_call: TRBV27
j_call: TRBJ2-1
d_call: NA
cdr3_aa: CASSLGGLGSYNEQFF
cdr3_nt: TGTGCCAGCAGTTTAGGGGGACTGGGCTCCTACAATGAGCAGTTCTTC

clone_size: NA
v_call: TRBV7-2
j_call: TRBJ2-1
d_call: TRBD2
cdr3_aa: CASSLTFGPIAGGAYEQFF
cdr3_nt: TGTGCCAGCAGCTTGACGTTTGGGCCGATAGCGGGAGGGGCGTATGAGCAGTTCTTC

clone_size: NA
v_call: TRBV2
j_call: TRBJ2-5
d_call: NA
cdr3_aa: CASSDPVGVSQETQYF
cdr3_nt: TGTGCCAGCAGTGATCCGGTCGGGGTTTCCCAAGAGACCCAGTACTTC

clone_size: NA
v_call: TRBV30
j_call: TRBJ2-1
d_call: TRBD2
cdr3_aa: CAWRGGTSGYNEQFF
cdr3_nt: TGTGCCTGGAGGGGGGGGACTAGCGGATACAATGAGCAGTTCTTC

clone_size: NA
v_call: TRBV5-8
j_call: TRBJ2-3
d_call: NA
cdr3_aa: CASSPRASSGTDTQYF
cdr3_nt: TGTGCCAGCAGCCCCCGGGCTAGCTCGGGCACAGATACGCAGTATTTT

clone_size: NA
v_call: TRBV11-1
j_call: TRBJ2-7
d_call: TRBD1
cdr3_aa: CASSFRDRGIEQYF
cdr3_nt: TGTGCCAGCAGCTTCCGGGACAGGGGTATCGAGCAGTACTTC

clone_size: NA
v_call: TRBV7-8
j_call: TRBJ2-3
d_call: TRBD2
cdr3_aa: CASSPRLAGEVTDTQYF
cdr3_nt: TGTGCCAGCAGCCCGAGACTAGCGGGAGAGGTTACAGATACGCAGTATTTT

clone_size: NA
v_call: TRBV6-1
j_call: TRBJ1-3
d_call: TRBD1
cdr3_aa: CASSESYRGAGNTIYF
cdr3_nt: TGTGCCAGCAGTGAGTCGTACAGGGGTGCTGGAAACACCATATATTTT

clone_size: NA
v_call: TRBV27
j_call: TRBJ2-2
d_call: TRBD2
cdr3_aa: CASSAPRLASNTGELFF
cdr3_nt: TGTGCCAGCAGTGCACCCCGACTAGCGTCGAACACCGGGGAGCTGTTTTTT

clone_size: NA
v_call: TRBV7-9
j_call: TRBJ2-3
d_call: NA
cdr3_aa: CASSLMAGGDTQYF
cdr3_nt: TGTGCCAGCAGCTTAATGGCGGGCGGGGATACGCAGTATTTT

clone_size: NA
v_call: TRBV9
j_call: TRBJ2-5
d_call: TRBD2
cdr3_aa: CASSVVREGPETQYF
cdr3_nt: TGTGCCAGCAGCGTAGTCCGGGAGGGCCCAGAGACCCAGTACTTC

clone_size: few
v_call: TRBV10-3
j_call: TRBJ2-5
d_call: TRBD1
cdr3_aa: CAIGQGEEETQYF
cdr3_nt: TGTGCCATCGGACAGGGGGAGGAGGAGACCCAGTACTTC

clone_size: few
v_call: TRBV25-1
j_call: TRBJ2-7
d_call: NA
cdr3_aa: CASSELGHRSSYEQYF
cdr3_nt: TGTGCCAGCAGTGAACTAGGGCACAGGAGCTCCTACGAGCAGTACTTC

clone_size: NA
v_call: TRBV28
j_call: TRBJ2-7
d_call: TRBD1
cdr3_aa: CASKNRGRDEQYF
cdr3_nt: TGTGCCAGCAAGAACAGGGGGCGGGACGAGCAGTACTTC

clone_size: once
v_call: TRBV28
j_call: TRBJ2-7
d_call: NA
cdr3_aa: CASGVGYEQYF
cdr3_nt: TGTGCCAGTGGTGTCGGCTACGAGCAGTACTTC

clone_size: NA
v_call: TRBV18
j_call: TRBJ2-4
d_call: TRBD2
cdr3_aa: CASSGTSGNIQYF
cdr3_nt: TGTGCCAGCTCAGGGACTAGCGGAAACATTCAGTACTTC